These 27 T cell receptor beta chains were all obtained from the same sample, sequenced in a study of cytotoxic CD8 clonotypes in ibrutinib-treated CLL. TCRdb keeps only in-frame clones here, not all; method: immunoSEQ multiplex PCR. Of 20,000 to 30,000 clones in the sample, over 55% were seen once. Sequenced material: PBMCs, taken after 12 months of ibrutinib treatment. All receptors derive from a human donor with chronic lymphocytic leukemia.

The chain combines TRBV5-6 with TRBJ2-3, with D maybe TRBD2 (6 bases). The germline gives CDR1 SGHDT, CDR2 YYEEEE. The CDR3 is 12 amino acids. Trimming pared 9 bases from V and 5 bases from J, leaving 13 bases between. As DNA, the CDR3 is TGTGCCACCAACGGGGGAGGAGATACGCAGTATTTT. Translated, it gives CATNGGGDTQYF.

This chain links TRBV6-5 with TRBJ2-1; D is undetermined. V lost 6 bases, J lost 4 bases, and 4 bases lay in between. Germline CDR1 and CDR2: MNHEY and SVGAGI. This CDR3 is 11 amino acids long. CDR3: CASRRYNEQFF. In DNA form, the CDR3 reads TGTGCCAGCAGGCGTTACAATGAGCAGTTCTTC.

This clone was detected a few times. The CDR3 DNA reads TGTGCCAGCAGCCTTGGGACCGGGGAGCTGTTTTTT. Translated, it gives CASSLGTGELFF. J is TRBJ2-2 and V is TRBV7-6; D not certain. The V gene lost 5 bases and the J gene lost 5 bases, with 6 bases spanning the gap. The germline V gene has CDR1 SGHVS and CDR2 FNYEAQ. This CDR3 is 12 amino acids long.

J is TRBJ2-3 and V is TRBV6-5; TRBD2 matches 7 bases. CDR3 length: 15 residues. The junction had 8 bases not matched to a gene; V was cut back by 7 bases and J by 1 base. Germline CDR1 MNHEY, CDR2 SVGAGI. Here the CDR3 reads CASTPGGSRTDTQYF. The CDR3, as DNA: TGTGCCAGCACACCGGGGGGATCACGCACAGATACGCAGTATTTT.

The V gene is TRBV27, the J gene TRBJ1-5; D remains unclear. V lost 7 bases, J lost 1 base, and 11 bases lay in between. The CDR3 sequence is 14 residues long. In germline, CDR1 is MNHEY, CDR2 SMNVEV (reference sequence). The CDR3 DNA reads TGTGCCAGCAAATCCCTCGGGAGCAATCAGCCCCAGCATTTT. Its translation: CASKSLGSNQPQHF.

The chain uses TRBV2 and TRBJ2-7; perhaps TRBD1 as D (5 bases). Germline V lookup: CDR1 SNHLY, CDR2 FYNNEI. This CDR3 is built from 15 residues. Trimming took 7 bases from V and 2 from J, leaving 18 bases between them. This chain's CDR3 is CASTKTPGIAYEQYF. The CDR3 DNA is TGTGCCAGCACCAAGACCCCAGGGATTGCCTACGAGCAGTACTTC.

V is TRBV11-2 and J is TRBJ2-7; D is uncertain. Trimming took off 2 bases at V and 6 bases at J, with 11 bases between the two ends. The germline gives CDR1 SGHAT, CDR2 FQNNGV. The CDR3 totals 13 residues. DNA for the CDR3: TGTGCCAGCAGCTTAAAAGTAGGTTCCGAGCAGTACTTC. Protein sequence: CASSLKVGSEQYF.

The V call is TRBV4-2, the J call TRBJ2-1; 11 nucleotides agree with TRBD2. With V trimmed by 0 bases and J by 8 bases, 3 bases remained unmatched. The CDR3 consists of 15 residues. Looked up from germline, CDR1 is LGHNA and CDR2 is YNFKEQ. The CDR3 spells CASSQETSGDYEQFF. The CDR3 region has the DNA TGTGCCAGCAGCCAAGAGACTAGCGGGGACTATGAGCAGTTCTTC.

The CDR3 reads CASSPTNKFRGGYTF. The CDR3 region has the DNA TGTGCCAGCAGCCCGACGAACAAGTTTCGGGGAGGCTACACCTTC. The V gene is TRBV11-2, the J gene TRBJ1-2; D gene ambiguous. The V end was cut by 5 bases, the J end by 8 bases, with 21 bases between. The CDR3 is 15 residues long. Per germline, CDR1 SGHAT and CDR2 FQNNGV.

The DNA for the CDR3 is TGTGCCAGCAGTTACGTTTCCAGGGAGACCCAGTACTTC. This encodes CASSYVSRETQYF. J is TRBJ2-5 and V is TRBV6-5; D unclear. V was trimmed by 2 bases and J by 5 bases, leaving 9 bases between them. Germline V gene lookup returns CDR1 MNHEY and CDR2 SVGAGI. This CDR3 has 13 residues.

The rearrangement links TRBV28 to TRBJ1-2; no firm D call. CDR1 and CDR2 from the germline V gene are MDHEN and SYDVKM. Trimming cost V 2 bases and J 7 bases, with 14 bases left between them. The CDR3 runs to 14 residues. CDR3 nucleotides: TGTGCCAGCAGTTTAGTTCTCCCGGCCGGTGGCTACACCTTC. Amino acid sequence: CASSLVLPAGGYTF.

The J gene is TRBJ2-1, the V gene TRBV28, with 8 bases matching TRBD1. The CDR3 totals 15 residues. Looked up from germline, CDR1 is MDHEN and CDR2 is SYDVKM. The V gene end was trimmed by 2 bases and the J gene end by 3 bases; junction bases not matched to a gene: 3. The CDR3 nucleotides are TGTGCCAGCAGTTTAGACAGGGGAAACTACAATGAGCAGTTCTTC. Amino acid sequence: CASSLDRGNYNEQFF.

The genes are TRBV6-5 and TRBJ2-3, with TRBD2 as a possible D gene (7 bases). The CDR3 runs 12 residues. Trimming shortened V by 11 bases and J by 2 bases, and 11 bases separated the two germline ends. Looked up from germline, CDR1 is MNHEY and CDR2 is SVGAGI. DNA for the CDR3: TGTGCCGGAGGGGGGGACACAGATACGCAGTATTTT. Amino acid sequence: CAGGGDTDTQYF.

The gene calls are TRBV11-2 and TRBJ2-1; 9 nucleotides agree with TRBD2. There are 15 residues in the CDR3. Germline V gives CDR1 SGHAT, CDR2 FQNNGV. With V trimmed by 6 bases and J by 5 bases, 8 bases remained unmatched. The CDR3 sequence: CASRGRRTSDNEQFF. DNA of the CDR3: TGTGCCAGCAGGGGGAGGAGGACTAGCGACAATGAGCAGTTCTTC.

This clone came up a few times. This chain's CDR3 is CASSSLADRFEQYF. The CDR3 DNA follows: TGTGCCAGCAGCAGTCTGGCCGATCGATTCGAGCAGTACTTC. The chain recombines TRBV7-9 with TRBJ2-7, with D unclear. This CDR3 spans 14 amino acids. CDR1 and CDR2 from the germline V gene are SEHNR and FQNEAQ (reference sequence). Trimming removed 5 bases from V and 6 bases from J, with 17 bases in between. The full variable domain, in which reference TRBV7-9 and TRBJ2-7 provide the parts outside the CDR3, is DTGVSQNPRHKITKRGQNVTFRCDPISEHNRLYWYRQTLGQGPEFLTYFQNEAQLEKSRLLSDRFSAERPKGSFSTLEIQRTEQGDSAMYLCASSSLADRFEQYFGPGTRLTVT.

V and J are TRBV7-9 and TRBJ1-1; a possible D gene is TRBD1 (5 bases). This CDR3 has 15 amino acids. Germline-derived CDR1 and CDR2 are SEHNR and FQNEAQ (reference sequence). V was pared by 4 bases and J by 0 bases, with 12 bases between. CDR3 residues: CASSSGTFMNTEAFF. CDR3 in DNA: TGTGCCAGCAGCTCCGGGACGTTCATGAACACTGAAGCTTTCTTT.

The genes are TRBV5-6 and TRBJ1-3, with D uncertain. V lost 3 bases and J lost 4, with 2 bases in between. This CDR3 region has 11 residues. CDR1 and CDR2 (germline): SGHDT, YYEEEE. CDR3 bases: TGTGCCAGCAGCTGGGGAAACACCATATATTTT. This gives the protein CASSWGNTIYF.

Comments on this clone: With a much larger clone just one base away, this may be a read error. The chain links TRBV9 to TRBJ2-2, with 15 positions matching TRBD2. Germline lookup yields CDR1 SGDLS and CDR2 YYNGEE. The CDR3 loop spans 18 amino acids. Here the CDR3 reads CASSVGTSGGQRTGKLFF. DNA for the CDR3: TGTGCCAGCAGCGTTGGGACTAGCGGGGGGCAGAGGACCGGGAAGCTGTTTTTT.

The DNA of the CDR3 is TGTGCCAGCAGTTTGGACTCTATCGAGCAGTACTTC. Translation gives CASSLDSIEQYF. The V gene is TRBV27, the J gene TRBJ2-7, with a tentative D call TRBD2 (5 bases). Trimming pared 3 bases from V and 6 bases from J, leaving 9 bases between. The CDR3 totals 12 residues. Germline lookup yields CDR1 MNHEY and CDR2 SMNVEV (reference sequence).

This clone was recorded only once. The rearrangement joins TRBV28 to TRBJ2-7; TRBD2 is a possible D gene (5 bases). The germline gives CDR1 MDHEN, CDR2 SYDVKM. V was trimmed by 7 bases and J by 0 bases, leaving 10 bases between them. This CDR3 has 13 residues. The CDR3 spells CASKEGTSYEQYF. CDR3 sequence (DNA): TGTGCCAGCAAAGAGGGAACCTCCTACGAGCAGTACTTC.

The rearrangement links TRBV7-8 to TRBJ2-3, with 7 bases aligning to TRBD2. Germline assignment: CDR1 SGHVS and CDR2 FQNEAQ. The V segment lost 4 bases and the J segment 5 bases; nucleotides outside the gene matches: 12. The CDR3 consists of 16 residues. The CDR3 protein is CASSSNRAGTGDTQYF. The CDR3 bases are TGTGCCAGCAGCTCCAACCGAGCGGGGACGGGAGATACGCAGTATTTT. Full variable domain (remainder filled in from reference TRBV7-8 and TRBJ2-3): GAGVSQSPRYKVAKRGQDVALRCDPISGHVSLFWYQQALGQGPEFLTYFQNEAQLDKSGLPSDRFFAERPEGSVSTLKIQRTQQEDSAVYLCASSSNRAGTGDTQYFGPGTRLTVL.

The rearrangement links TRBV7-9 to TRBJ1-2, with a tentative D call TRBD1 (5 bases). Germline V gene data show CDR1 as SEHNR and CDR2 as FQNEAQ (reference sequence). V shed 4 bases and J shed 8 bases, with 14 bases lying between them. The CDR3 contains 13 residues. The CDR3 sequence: CASSSQTEGGYTF. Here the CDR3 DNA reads TGTGCCAGCAGCTCACAGACAGAGGGCGGCTACACCTTC.

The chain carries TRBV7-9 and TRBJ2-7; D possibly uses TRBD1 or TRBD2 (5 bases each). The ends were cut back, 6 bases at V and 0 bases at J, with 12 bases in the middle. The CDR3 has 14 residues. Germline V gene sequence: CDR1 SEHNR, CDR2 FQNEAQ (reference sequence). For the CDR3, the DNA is TGTGCCAGCAGGCCCTGGGGGTCCTCCTACGAGCAGTACTTC. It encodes CASRPWGSSYEQYF.

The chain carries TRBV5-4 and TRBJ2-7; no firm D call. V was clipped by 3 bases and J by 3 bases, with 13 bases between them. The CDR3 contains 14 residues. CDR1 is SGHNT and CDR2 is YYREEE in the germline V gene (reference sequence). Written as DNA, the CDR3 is TGTGCCAGCAGCTACCGGACGGTTGGCTACGAGCAGTACTTC. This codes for CASSYRTVGYEQYF.

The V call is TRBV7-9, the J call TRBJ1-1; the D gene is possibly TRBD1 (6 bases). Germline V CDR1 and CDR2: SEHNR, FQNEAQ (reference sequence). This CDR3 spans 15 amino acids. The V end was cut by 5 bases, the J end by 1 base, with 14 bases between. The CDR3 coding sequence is TGTGCCAGCAGCAACCGACGGACAGAGAACACTGAAGCTTTCTTT. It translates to CASSNRRTENTEAFF.

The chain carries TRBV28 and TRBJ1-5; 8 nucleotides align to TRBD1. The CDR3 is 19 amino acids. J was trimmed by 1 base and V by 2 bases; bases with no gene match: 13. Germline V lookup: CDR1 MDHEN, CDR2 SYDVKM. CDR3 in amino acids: CASSLPWGQGARSNQPQHF. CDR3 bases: TGTGCCAGCAGTTTACCGTGGGGTCAGGGGGCGCGAAGCAATCAGCCCCAGCATTTT.

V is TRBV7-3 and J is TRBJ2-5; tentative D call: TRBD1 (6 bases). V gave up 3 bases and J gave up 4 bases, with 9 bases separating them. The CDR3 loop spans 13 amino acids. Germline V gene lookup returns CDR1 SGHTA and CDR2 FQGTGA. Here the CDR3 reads CASSLARGETQYF. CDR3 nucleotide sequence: TGTGCCAGCAGCTTGGCCAGGGGAGAGACCCAGTACTTC.